These 20 T cell receptor beta chains originate from one sample sequenced in a study of cytomegalovirus exposure and HLA in healthy donors. PCR employed 60 Vbeta and 13 Jbeta primers. Sequencing was performed with immunoSEQ multiplex PCR; in TCRdb, only in-frame clones are kept and a portion is missing. The sample has 150,000 to 200,000 clones, 60% to 85% seen once; the top ten hold 2.5% to 3.5%. Sequencing input: PBMCs. The receptors derive from a woman between 50 and 59 years old in good health and CMV-seropositive.

The gene calls are TRBV4-3 and TRBJ1-4; D might be TRBD1 (6 bases). The CDR3 is made up of 14 amino acids. From germline, CDR1 is LGHNA and CDR2 YSLEER. The V gene lost 3 bases and the J gene lost 5 bases, with 10 bases spanning the gap. CDR3 nucleotide sequence: TGCGCCAGCAGCCACGGGGACATCAATGAAAAACTGTTTTTT. Protein sequence: CASSHGDINEKLFF.

This clone was observed a single time. V is TRBV7-2 and J is TRBJ2-1; TRBD1 agrees at 8 bases. The V gene end was trimmed by 4 bases and the J gene end by 7 bases; junction bases not matched to a gene: 6. CDR3 length: 14 residues. Looked up from germline, CDR1 is SGHTA and CDR2 is FQGNSA. In DNA form, the CDR3 reads TGTGCCAGCAGCTCATCAGGGGGCGGGAATGAGCAGTTCTTC. Amino acids: CASSSSGGGNEQFF.

V usage is TRBV4-3 and J usage is TRBJ2-2; maybe TRBD2 (7 bases). The germline V gene encodes CDR1 LGHNA and CDR2 YSLEER. The CDR3 covers 17 residues. Trimming removed 0 bases from V and 5 bases from J, with 16 bases in between. CDR3 amino acids: CASSQDLRGPWTGELFF. In DNA form, the CDR3 reads TGCGCCAGCAGCCAAGATTTGCGGGGGCCCTGGACCGGGGAGCTGTTTTTT.

This clone was picked up a small number of times. V usage is TRBV10-3 and J usage is TRBJ2-7; D unclear. V was pared by 4 bases and J by 7 bases, with 17 bases between. Per germline, CDR1 ENHRY and CDR2 SYGVKD. The CDR3 runs to 14 residues. The DNA of the CDR3 is TGTGCCATCAGTGGTCGCGATTCCACCTCTGAGCAGTACTTC. It codes for CAISGRDSTSEQYF.

The chain combines TRBV7-8 with TRBJ1-1, with TRBD1 identical over 9 bases. V lost 8 bases and J lost 3; bases outside the gene matches: 10. Germline lookup yields CDR1 SGHVS and CDR2 FQNEAQ. The CDR3 has 15 amino acids. The CDR3 here is CASGRTGVMDTEAFF. The CDR3 DNA reads TGTGCCAGCGGACGGACAGGGGTGATGGACACTGAAGCTTTCTTT.

The gene calls are TRBV9 and TRBJ2-3, with a possible D match to TRBD1 (7 bases). The CDR3 sequence is 14 residues long. From germline, CDR1 is SGDLS and CDR2 YYNGEE. Between the trimmed V and J ends, which lost 3 bases and 9 bases, there was a span of 17 bases. CDR3: CASSAGQGGGTQYF. CDR3 nucleotide sequence: TGTGCCAGCAGCGCGGGCCAGGGGGGCGGAACGCAGTATTTT.

V usage is TRBV6-5 and J usage is TRBJ1-4, with 9 bases aligning to TRBD1. The V gene's germline CDR1 is MNHEY and CDR2 SVGAGI. The CDR3 extends over 14 amino acids. The V and J ends lost 5 bases and 4 bases, in that order; junction bases with no gene match: 2. In nucleotides, the CDR3 is TGTGCCAGCAGTCTGACAGGGGGTAATGAAAAACTGTTTTTT. Amino acids: CASSLTGGNEKLFF.

V gene TRBV9 combines with J gene TRBJ2-5, with a weak D call TRBD1 (5 bases). This CDR3 spans 16 amino acids. CDR1 and CDR2 (germline): SGDLS, YYNGEE. V lost 0 bases, J lost 3 bases, and 15 bases lay in between. CDR3 in amino acids: CASSVDSGLDKETQYF. The CDR3 bases are TGTGCCAGCAGCGTAGATTCAGGGCTGGATAAAGAGACCCAGTACTTC.

The chain uses TRBV29-1 and TRBJ2-1, with 7 bases lining up with TRBD1. The CDR3 spans 16 residues. Germline assignment: CDR1 SQVTM and CDR2 ANQGSEA. J gave up 4 bases and V 4 bases, and 13 bases lay outside the gene matches. In nucleotides, the CDR3 is TGCAGCGTTGGGGGCAGGGGGACAACTTTATACAATGAGCAGTTCTTC. Amino acids: CSVGGRGTTLYNEQFF.

The V and J genes are TRBV15 and TRBJ1-5, with a possible D match to TRBD1 (6 bases). The length of the CDR3 is 19 residues. Germline-derived CDR1 and CDR2 are LNHNV and YYDKDF (reference sequence). Trimming removed 2 bases at V and 3 bases at J, with 23 bases between. DNA for the CDR3: TGTGCCACCAGCAGAATCGTGACAGGTGGTGGGTATTCCAATCAGCCCCAGCATTTT. Protein sequence: CATSRIVTGGGYSNQPQHF.

V usage is TRBV27 and J usage is TRBJ2-5; 7 nucleotides align to TRBD1. Looked up from germline, CDR1 is MNHEY and CDR2 is SMNVEV (reference sequence). This CDR3 region has 14 residues. V lost 5 bases and J lost 1; bases outside the gene matches: 4. The CDR3 spells CASSTGTAQETQYF. The CDR3 DNA reads as TGTGCCAGCAGTACCGGGACAGCCCAAGAGACCCAGTACTTC.

This chain links TRBV29-1 with TRBJ2-5, with TRBD1 matching over 7 bases. CDR1 and CDR2 from the germline V gene are SQVTM and ANQGSEA. V lost 2 bases, J lost 7 bases, and 13 bases stayed unmatched. The CDR3 is made up of 15 amino acids. CDR3 sequence (DNA): TGCAGCGTTGAAACGCCTGTTAGGGGGCCCGGGACCCAGTACTTC. The encoded protein is CSVETPVRGPGTQYF. Variable domain in full (rest from reference TRBV29-1 and TRBJ2-5): SAVISQKPSRDICQRGTSLTIQCQVDSQVTMMFWYRQQPGQSLTLIATANQGSEATYESGFVIDKFPISRPNLTFSTLTVSNMSPEDSSIYLCSVETPVRGPGTQYFGPGTRLLVL.

The chain has TRBV30 and TRBJ2-2, with D tentatively TRBD1 (6 bases). Per the germline V gene, CDR1 is GTSNPN and CDR2 is SVGIG (reference sequence). The CDR3 covers 15 residues. The ends were cut back, 0 bases at V and 1 base at J, with 9 bases in the middle. Written as DNA, the CDR3 is TGTGCCTGGAGTGTACTGGACAGGAACACCGGGGAGCTGTTTTTT. Amino acids: CAWSVLDRNTGELFF.

This clone was detected only once. The sample contains more than one DNA sequence encoding this CDR3. J is TRBJ1-1 and V is TRBV7-9; 8 bases agree with TRBD1. The CDR3 is made up of 12 amino acids. The junction had 3 bases not matched to a gene; V was cut back by 11 bases and J by 1 base. Germline assignment: CDR1 SEHNR and CDR2 FQNEAQ (reference sequence). The CDR3 loop reads CAGGTGNTEAFF. For the CDR3, the DNA is TGTGCCGGGGGGACAGGGAACACTGAAGCTTTCTTT.

This rearrangement joins TRBV30 to TRBJ2-3; 8 nucleotides line up with TRBD2. The CDR3 is 14 residues long. The germline V gene has CDR1 GTSNPN and CDR2 SVGIG (reference sequence). V lost 2 bases, J lost 3 bases, and 4 bases stayed unmatched. The CDR3 loop reads CAWSFGGGTDTQYF. CDR3 coding DNA: TGTGCCTGGAGTTTTGGCGGGGGGACAGATACGCAGTATTTT.

The chain has TRBV19 and TRBJ1-2; D unresolved. V lost 1 base and J 2 bases, leaving 11 bases between the germline ends. The CDR3 is made up of 15 amino acids. CDR1 and CDR2 (germline): LNHDA, SQIVND (reference sequence). The CDR3 sequence: CASSIVFGVNYGYTF. The CDR3 DNA is TGTGCCAGTAGTATAGTGTTCGGGGTAAACTATGGCTACACCTTC.

The chain carries TRBV5-6 and TRBJ1-1; D unresolved. Germline V gene data show CDR1 as SGHDT and CDR2 as YYEEEE. CDR3 length equals 14 residues. The V gene lost 1 base and the J gene lost 4 bases, with 11 bases spanning the gap. CDR3 residues: CASSLIGRGTEAFF. The CDR3 DNA reads TGTGCCAGCAGCTTGATTGGCCGAGGCACTGAAGCTTTCTTT.

V and J are TRBV7-2 and TRBJ2-7; D not resolved. The germline V gene has CDR1 SGHTA and CDR2 FQGNSA. The V and J ends lost 7 bases and 3 bases respectively, with 13 bases between them. The CDR3 is made up of 13 amino acids. CDR3 protein: CASTPANSYEQYF. CDR3 bases: TGTGCCAGCACCCCTGCCAACAGCTACGAGCAGTACTTC.

The chain recombines TRBV9 with TRBJ1-2; no reliable D call. Germline-derived CDR1 and CDR2 are SGDLS and YYNGEE. The CDR3 is made up of 12 amino acids. V was cut by 3 bases and J by 4 bases, with 7 bases left in between. CDR3 nucleotides: TGTGCCAGCAGCGCTGAGGGCTATGGCTACACCTTC. Translation gives CASSAEGYGYTF.

This rearrangement joins TRBV10-1 to TRBJ2-5, with TRBD2 matching 8 bases. The V gene's germline CDR1 is WNHNN and CDR2 SYGVQD (reference sequence). After removal of 0 bases from V and 4 bases from J, the junction contained 13 bases not matched to a gene. This CDR3 region has 18 residues. CDR3 coding DNA: TGCGCCAGCAGTGAGTCTACGGATGTAGCGGGAAAACGAGAGACCCAGTACTTC. Translated, it gives CASSESTDVAGKRETQYF.